The 10 T cell receptor beta chains in this list originate from one sample, sequenced in a study of blood T cells in healthy people across ages (dated by TCRdb to 2013 to 2016). The method behind the library was 5' RACE. Instrument on record: Illumina HiSeq 2500. A second PCR of roughly 7 to 11 cycles was performed with a sample-barcoded 5' primer and a J-beta primer mix. TCRdb trimmed public reads at Q25 via fastp, called clones via MiXCR and kept in-frame beta chains. Duplicate CDR3 protein sequences are folded into a single record with the most common DNA and genes. This sample is represented by 450,000 to 700,000 distinct CDR3 sequences; roughly 29% of them were singletons. The ten most abundant clones make up approximately 17% of the sample. Sequencing input: blood. These receptors all stem from a woman aged 70-85 years in good health.

The chain recombines TRBV27 with TRBJ1-2; D call uncertain. Germline V CDR1 and CDR2: MNHEY, SMNVEV (reference sequence). The ends were cut back, 0 bases at V and 0 bases at J, with 11 bases in the middle. This CDR3 comprises 16 residues. The chain's CDR3 is CASSLSVPVANYGYTF. The CDR3 coding sequence is TGTGCCAGCAGTTTATCGGTCCCAGTTGCTAACTATGGCTACACCTTC.

This sequence joins TRBV20-1 and TRBJ1-4; tentatively, D is TRBD1 (5 bases). The CDR3 is made up of 14 amino acids. CDR1 DFQATT and CDR2 SNEGSKA come from the germline V gene (reference sequence). V gave up 3 bases and J gave up 7 bases, with 15 bases separating them. This CDR3 reads CSASASGRAEKLFF. CDR3 nucleotide sequence: TGCAGTGCTAGTGCTTCAGGGCGAGCTGAAAAACTGTTTTTT.

This clonotype appeared many times. The gene calls are TRBV6-5 and TRBJ2-2; D is possibly TRBD2 (5 bases). Germline values: CDR1 MNHEY, CDR2 SVGAGI. This CDR3 contains 14 residues. V was shortened by 2 bases and J by 4 bases, with 8 bases between the two germline ends. The CDR3 loop is CASSYDYPTGELFF. The CDR3 coding sequence is TGTGCCAGCAGTTACGACTACCCCACCGGGGAGCTGTTTTTT.

CDR3 region: CASSPRINTGELFF. CDR3 in DNA: TGTGCCAGCTCTCCCAGGATTAACACCGGGGAGCTGTTTTTT. The chain has TRBV2 and TRBJ2-2; D gene uncertain. CDR3 size: 14 residues. In germline, CDR1 is SNHLY, CDR2 FYNNEI. The ends were cut back, 8 bases at V and 2 bases at J, with 12 bases in the middle.

The chain has TRBV9 and TRBJ2-7, with 7 bases aligning to TRBD1. The trim removed 4 bases at V and 4 bases at J, leaving 5 bases unmatched. Germline V gives CDR1 SGDLS, CDR2 YYNGEE. The CDR3 runs to 13 residues. CDR3 loop: CASSPTDRYEQYF. The CDR3 DNA follows: TGTGCCAGCAGCCCCACGGACAGGTACGAGCAGTACTTC.

This clonotype was detected a few times. This chain connects TRBV12-3 or TRBV12-4 to TRBJ1-2; D is uncertain. The V end was cut by 4 bases, the J end by 0 bases, with 12 bases between. CDR3 length: 15 residues. This chain's CDR3 is CASSSQVQTNYGYTF. CDR3 in DNA: TGTGCCAGCAGTTCCCAGGTCCAGACTAACTATGGCTACACCTTC.

J is TRBJ1-6 and V is TRBV4-2; D may be TRBD1 (5 bases). The V end was cut by 0 bases, the J end by 10 bases, with 13 bases between. The V gene's germline CDR1 is LGHNA and CDR2 YNFKEQ. The CDR3 consists of 15 residues. CDR3: CASSQEWRQPSPLHF. The CDR3 DNA reads as TGTGCCAGCAGCCAAGAATGGCGACAGCCATCACCCCTCCACTTT.

The gene calls are TRBV2 and TRBJ2-7; no clear D gene. This CDR3 comprises 11 residues. The V gene lost 8 bases and the J gene lost 10 bases, with 15 bases spanning the gap. The germline V gene encodes CDR1 SNHLY and CDR2 FYNNEI. CDR3 amino acids: CASGIQYVQYF. The CDR3 nucleotides are TGTGCCAGCGGAATACAGTACGTTCAGTACTTC.

This clonotype was seen a few times. The chain recombines TRBV7-9 with TRBJ2-3; D not certain. Trimming cost V 5 bases and J 4 bases, with 16 bases left between them. In germline, CDR1 is SEHNR, CDR2 FQNEAQ (reference sequence). The CDR3 totals 15 residues. The CDR3 loop is CASSPIDRRADTQYF. CDR3 in DNA: TGTGCCAGCAGCCCCATCGACCGACGGGCAGATACGCAGTATTTT.

In this sample, this clonotype turned up a few times. The CDR3 DNA sequence: TGTGCCAGCAGTGAAGGCCGGGACAGCGGTACGCAGTATTTT. This translates into CASSEGRDSGTQYF. The chain employs TRBV6-1 and TRBJ2-3, with 7 bases aligning to TRBD1. The CDR3 loop spans 14 amino acids. Germline V lookup: CDR1 MNHNS, CDR2 SASEGT. The J segment lost 8 bases and the V segment lost 1 base, leaving 6 bases of the junction unmatched.